The 15 T cell receptor beta chains below were found in one sample sequenced in a study of molecular identifiers for immune sequencing clone quantification. TCRdb re-analysed the PCR reads in MiXCR, keeping a single row per CDR3 protein. The sample records about half a million distinct CDR3 sequences, over 20% being singletons. Sequencing was done on a sample of naive CD8+ T cells from blood, with Jurkat cell RNA spiked in. As for subset: FACS-sorted CD8+CD4-CCR7+CD45RA+ naive T cells. These receptors were taken from a human donor in good health. Some libraries in this study had Jurkat cell RNA spiked in.

This chain uses TRBV20-1 with TRBJ2-1; D could derive from TRBD1 or TRBD2 (5 bases each). Deletions cut 3 bases from V and 5 bases from J, with 14 bases between. The CDR3 totals 14 residues. Germline V gene data show CDR1 as DFQATT and CDR2 as SNEGSKA (reference sequence). In nucleotides, the CDR3 is TGCAGTGCTAGTATTGTATGGGGGAACAATGAGCAGTTCTTC. This translates into CSASIVWGNNEQFF.

This clonotype was detected ten times or more. This chain connects TRBV12-3 or TRBV12-4 to TRBJ2-7; D remains unclear. Trimming pared 6 bases from V and 5 bases from J, leaving 14 bases between. The CDR3 runs 13 residues. DNA for the CDR3: TGTGCCAGCAGCCGAACTGCGTTCCACGAGCAGTACTTC. It translates to CASSRTAFHEQYF.

This clonotype was recorded many times. The rearrangement links TRBV12-3 or TRBV12-4 to TRBJ2-3; D uncertain. Trimming cost V 8 bases and J 6 bases, with 21 bases left between them. The CDR3 runs 15 residues. The CDR3 here is CASSPFFPPHDTQYF. CDR3 DNA sequence: TGTGCCAGCTCTCCATTTTTCCCCCCACATGATACGCAGTATTTT.

Comments on this clonotype: Being one base from a much bigger clone, this may be a read error. The V and J genes are TRBV28 and TRBJ1-1; unclear D gene. This CDR3 has 11 residues. Germline CDR1 and CDR2: MDHEN and SYDVKM. V was pared by 3 bases and J by 6 bases, with 5 bases between. The CDR3 nucleotides are TGTGCCAGCAGTTTTAACCCTGAAGCTTTCTTT. Amino acid sequence: CASSFNPEAFF.

The chain is built from TRBV19 and TRBJ2-7, with 9 bases identical to TRBD2. CDR3 length: 15 amino acids. Losses at the gene ends were 3 bases for V and 2 bases for J; bases not matched to a gene: 5. Germline CDR1 reads LNHDA; CDR2 reads SQIVND (reference sequence). The chain's CDR3 is CASSIGGRAAYEQYF. In nucleotides, the CDR3 is TGTGCCAGTAGTATTGGCGGGAGGGCGGCCTACGAGCAGTACTTC.

This clonotype appeared a few times. The chain links TRBV13 to TRBJ2-3; TRBD2 aligns across 16 bases. V trimming: 5 bases; J trimming: 3 bases; junction bases outside the gene matches: 5. The CDR3 spans 17 residues. CDR1 is PRHDT and CDR2 is FYEKMQ in the germline V gene (reference sequence). This CDR3 reads CASSLGLAGGQTDTQYF. The CDR3 DNA is TGTGCCAGCAGCCTGGGACTAGCGGGAGGGCAAACAGATACGCAGTATTTT.

The V gene is TRBV25-1, the J gene TRBJ2-7; 7 nucleotides agree with TRBD1. The germline V gene encodes CDR1 MGHDK and CDR2 SYGVNS. This CDR3 contains 16 residues. The V and J ends lost 9 bases and 1 base, in that order; junction bases with no gene match: 15. The CDR3 region is CASLRRGGCISYEQYF. In DNA form, the CDR3 reads TGTGCCAGTCTAAGAAGAGGGGGCTGTATTTCCTACGAGCAGTACTTC.

The table lists this clonotype with a few counts. This chain joins TRBV20-1 and TRBJ2-7; 10 bases map to TRBD2. The V gene's germline CDR1 is DFQATT and CDR2 SNEGSKA (reference sequence). This CDR3 spans 17 amino acids. V shed 6 bases, J shed 3 bases, and the junction held 17 bases outside the gene matches. CDR3 nucleotide sequence: TGCAGTGCAAGTCCTAGCGGGAGTTCACGTTCCTTCTACGAGCAGTACTTC. Translated: CSASPSGSSRSFYEQYF.

Notes on this clonotype: With a much larger clone just one base away, this may be a read error. The CDR3 loop is CASSHPGQGPDTQYF. The CDR3 DNA reads as TGCGCCAGCAGCCATCCGGGACAGGGTCCAGATACGCAGTATTTT. The rearrangement uses TRBV4-1 and TRBJ2-3; TRBD1 matches at 9 bases. Unmatched junction bases numbered 5, after V lost 3 bases and J lost 4 bases. CDR3 length: 15 amino acids. Germline-derived CDR1 and CDR2 are MGHRA and YSYEKL.

The V call is TRBV9, the J call TRBJ2-7; the match to TRBD2 covers 10 bases. V lost 4 bases, J lost 5 bases, and 9 bases stayed unmatched. CDR1 and CDR2 from the germline V gene are SGDLS and YYNGEE. This CDR3 contains 15 residues. The DNA of the CDR3 is TGTGCCAGCAGCTTAGGACTAGCGGAGAGGGACGAGCAGTACTTC. Protein product: CASSLGLAERDEQYF. Combining the CDR3 with reference TRBV9 and TRBJ2-7 gives the whole variable domain DSGVTQTPKHLITATGQRVTLRCSPRSGDLSVYWYQQSLDQGLQFLIQYYNGEERAKGNILERFSAQQFPDLHSELNLSSLELGDSALYFCASSLGLAERDEQYFGPGTRLTVT.

This clonotype was seen repeatedly, ten times or more. The V and J genes are TRBV4-3 and TRBJ2-5, with 10 bases identical to TRBD1. Per germline, CDR1 LGHNA and CDR2 YSLEER. J was trimmed by 5 bases and V by 0 bases; bases with no gene match: 6. This CDR3 has 16 amino acids. This CDR3 is CASSQESTGGLETQYF. For the CDR3, the DNA is TGCGCCAGCAGCCAAGAATCGACAGGGGGCCTCGAGACCCAGTACTTC.

Comment on this clonotype: A read error may account for a junction end that differs from germline. The V call is TRBV7-9, the J call TRBJ2-3; no reliable D call. The CDR3 extends over 16 amino acids. Germline V gene data show CDR1 as SEHNR and CDR2 as FQNEAQ (reference sequence). As DNA, the CDR3 is TGTGTCAGCAGCTTATCGCGGTCCCCTGGCACAGATACGCAGTATTTT. Residues: CVSSLSRSPGTDTQYF.

In this sample, this clonotype turned up many times. The rearrangement links TRBV2 to TRBJ2-1; 7 bases are shared with TRBD1. The V gene end was trimmed by 7 bases and the J gene end by 3 bases; junction bases not matched to a gene: 3. The CDR3 consists of 13 residues. The germline V gene has CDR1 SNHLY and CDR2 FYNNEI. The chain's CDR3 is CASTGTVYNEQFF. CDR3 bases: TGTGCCAGCACCGGGACAGTCTACAATGAGCAGTTCTTC.

This clonotype has only a few counts. The chain has TRBV5-4 and TRBJ1-5, with TRBD1 as a possible D gene (6 bases). Trimming took 4 bases from V and 7 from J, leaving 15 bases between them. The CDR3 sequence is 14 residues long. Germline V gene sequence: CDR1 SGHNT, CDR2 YYREEE (reference sequence). The CDR3 sequence is CASSLNRAQQPQHF. The CDR3 region has the DNA TGTGCCAGCAGCCTGAACAGGGCGCAACAGCCCCAGCATTTT.

This clonotype was picked up many times. The J gene is TRBJ1-1, the V gene TRBV24-1; D is unresolved. This CDR3 contains 12 residues. Trimming pared 2 bases from V and 7 bases from J, leaving 7 bases between. From germline, CDR1 is KGHDR and CDR2 SFDVKD. CDR3 bases: TGTGCCACCAGTGATTCAAAACGTGAAGCTTTCTTT. Protein sequence: CATSDSKREAFF.